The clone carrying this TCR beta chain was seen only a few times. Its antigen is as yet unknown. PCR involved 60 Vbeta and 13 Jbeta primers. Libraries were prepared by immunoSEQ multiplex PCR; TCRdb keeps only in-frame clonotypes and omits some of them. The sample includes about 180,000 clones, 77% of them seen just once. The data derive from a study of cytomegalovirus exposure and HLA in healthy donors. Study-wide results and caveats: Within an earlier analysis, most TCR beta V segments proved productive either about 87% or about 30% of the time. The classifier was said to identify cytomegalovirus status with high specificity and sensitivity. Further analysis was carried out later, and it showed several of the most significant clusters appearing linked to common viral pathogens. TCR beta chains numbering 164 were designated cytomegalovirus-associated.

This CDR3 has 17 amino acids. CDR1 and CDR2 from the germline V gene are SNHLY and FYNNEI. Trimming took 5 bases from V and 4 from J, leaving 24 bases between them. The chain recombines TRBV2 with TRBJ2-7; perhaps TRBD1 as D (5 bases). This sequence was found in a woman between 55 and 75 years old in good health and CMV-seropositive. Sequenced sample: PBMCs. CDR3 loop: CASSRLQQAQHPYEQYF. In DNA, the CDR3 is TGTGCCAGCAGTAGACTCCAACAGGCCCAACATCCTTACGAGCAGTACTTC.